The T cell receptor beta chain under discussion was sequenced for a study of blood T cell repertoires in COVID-19. About the study: Spain, Italy and the United States supplied samples that represented acute and convalescent COVID-19. Sample material is recorded as cDNA or gDNA derived from T cells, B-cell-depleted T cells, or PBMCs.

Authors' data handling: Nucleated cell counts were estimated from reference gene primer amplification. Only in-frame clones appear in the TCRdb table, and some are missing; sequencing was by immunoSEQ multiplex PCR. The V and J calls and the clone size are those of that table, but D and trimming were determined from the DNA. The sample consists of some 110,000 clones, approximately 90% of them appearing once. V lost 10 bases, J lost 6 bases, and 13 bases lay in between. This CDR3 region has 13 residues. The germline V gene has CDR1 MNHEY and CDR2 SVGAGI. Enrolment of Seattle patients took place during active infection, and they were followed longitudinally.

The clonotype originates from a man aged 50 or older with COVID-19, enrolled during active disease. Sequenced sample: peripheral blood. The V call is TRBV6-5, the J call TRBJ1-6, with D tentatively TRBD1 (6 bases). The CDR3 nucleotides read TGTGCCATCGTAAGGGACATTAATTCACCCCTCCACTTT. Translating gives CAIVRDINSPLHF.